The 17 T cell receptor beta chains below were found in one sample sequenced in a study of blood T cell repertoires in COVID-19. Generated by immunoSEQ multiplex PCR, the TCRdb table keeps only in-frame clones and is missing some. In the table there are more than 300,000 clones, around 87% of which are singletons. Sequencing was performed on peripheral blood. Every receptor here comes from a woman in her twenties or thirties with COVID-19, enrolled during active disease.

The J gene is TRBJ2-1, the V gene TRBV27, with unresolved D. This CDR3 is 15 amino acids long. Between the trimmed V and J ends, which lost 5 bases and 5 bases, there was a span of 16 bases. Germline assignment: CDR1 MNHEY and CDR2 SMNVEV (reference sequence). CDR3: CASSRGAAANNEQFF. CDR3 coding DNA: TGTGCCAGCAGTCGCGGTGCGGCGGCTAACAATGAGCAGTTCTTC.

This clone was observed a few times. This rearrangement joins TRBV11-1 to TRBJ2-2; 10 bases match TRBD1. V gave up 5 bases and J gave up 0 bases; unmatched junction bases: 0. The CDR3 loop spans 15 amino acids. CDR1 SGHAT and CDR2 FQDESV come from the germline V gene (reference sequence). The CDR3 DNA reads TGTGCCAGCAGCGGACAGGGGGCGAACACCGGGGAGCTGTTTTTT. Protein sequence: CASSGQGANTGELFF.

The chain has TRBV9 and TRBJ2-3; TRBD2 aligns across 7 bases. Germline CDR1 reads SGDLS; CDR2 reads YYNGEE. V was clipped by 2 bases and J by 3 bases; unmatched bases: 6. This CDR3 is built from 15 residues. CDR3 protein: CASSVRLAETDTQYF. CDR3 nucleotides: TGTGCCAGCAGCGTCCGGCTAGCGGAGACAGATACGCAGTATTTT.

The CDR3 reads CAWSVGLGFQFF. CDR3 DNA sequence: TGTGCCTGGAGTGTGGGGCTGGGGTTTCAGTTCTTC. The chain uses TRBV30 and TRBJ2-1; the D gene is possibly TRBD1 (5 bases). Trimming removed 0 bases at V and 13 bases at J, with 13 bases between. CDR3 size: 12 residues. Germline assignment: CDR1 GTSNPN and CDR2 SVGIG (reference sequence).

The V and J genes are TRBV15 and TRBJ2-7; no clear D. CDR1 is LNHNV and CDR2 is YYDKDF in the germline V gene (reference sequence). The V end was cut by 0 bases, the J end by 6 bases, with 6 bases between. The CDR3 covers 12 residues. The CDR3 here is CATSRDTGEQYF. CDR3 nucleotides: TGTGCCACCAGCAGAGATACGGGCGAGCAGTACTTC. Full variable domain (remainder filled in from reference TRBV15 and TRBJ2-7): DAMVIQNPRYQVTQFGKPVTLSCSQTLNHNVMYWYQQKSSQAPKLLFHYYDKDFNNEADTPDNFQSRRPNTSFCFLDIRSPGLGDTAMYLCATSRDTGEQYFGPGTRLTVT.

The V call is TRBV2, the J call TRBJ2-7, with TRBD1 matching over 7 bases. The CDR3 is 13 residues long. In germline, CDR1 is SNHLY, CDR2 FYNNEI. V shed 7 bases, J shed 6 bases, and the junction held 9 bases outside the gene matches. CDR3 in amino acids: CASNYYRGSEQYF. CDR3 coding DNA: TGTGCCAGCAACTACTACAGGGGTAGCGAGCAGTACTTC.

The CDR3 region is CASSPREQRGEKLFF. CDR3 coding DNA: TGTGCCAGCAGCCCCCGGGAGCAGCGAGGGGAAAAACTGTTTTTT. The rearrangement uses TRBV14 and TRBJ1-4; D ambiguous. V shed 4 bases and J shed 8 bases, with 17 bases lying between them. CDR1 SGHDN and CDR2 FVKESK come from the germline V gene. The CDR3 runs to 15 residues.

This chain uses TRBV5-1 with TRBJ1-2; perhaps TRBD1 as D (5 bases). Germline CDR1 reads SGHRS; CDR2 reads YFSETQ. This CDR3 comprises 13 residues. V was pared by 5 bases and J by 4 bases, with 12 bases between. CDR3 protein: CASRPSGLYGYTF. The CDR3 DNA is TGCGCCAGCAGACCATCAGGGCTCTATGGCTACACCTTC. Based on the CDR3 plus reference TRBV5-1 and TRBJ1-2, the full variable domain is KAGVTQTPRYLIKTRGQQVTLSCSPISGHRSVSWYQQTPGQGLQFLFEYFSETQRNKGNFPGRFSGRQFSNSRSEMNVSTLELGDSALYLCASRPSGLYGYTFGSGTRLTVV.

The sample holds a few counts of this clone. V usage is TRBV2 and J usage is TRBJ2-5; D is possibly TRBD1 (5 bases). V gave up 2 bases and J gave up 7 bases, with 5 bases separating them. CDR3 size: 11 residues. The germline V gene encodes CDR1 SNHLY and CDR2 FYNNEI. Here the CDR3 reads CASSEQGTQYF. The DNA of the CDR3 is TGTGCCAGCAGTGAACAGGGGACCCAGTACTTC.

The chain uses TRBV18 and TRBJ1-2, with 9 bases that match TRBD1. V lost 5 bases to trimming and J lost 2 bases; unmatched junction nucleotides: 9. Germline CDR1 KGHSH, CDR2 LQKENI. The CDR3 loop spans 16 amino acids. The CDR3 coding sequence is TGTGCCAGCTCATCTAGCCGGGACAGGGTAAACTATGGCTACACCTTC. Its protein is CASSSSRDRVNYGYTF.

The chain links TRBV10-3 to TRBJ1-5; unclear D gene. Germline V lookup: CDR1 ENHRY, CDR2 SYGVKD. With 3 bases removed from V and 0 bases from J, the gap between germline ends came to 6 bases. The CDR3 is 14 amino acids. CDR3 loop: CAISDQYSNQPQHF. DNA for the CDR3: TGTGCCATCAGTGATCAGTATAGCAATCAGCCCCAGCATTTT.

This chain connects TRBV11-1 to TRBJ2-2, with TRBD2 matching 11 bases. The CDR3 runs 16 residues. V trimming: 5 bases; J trimming: 1 base; junction bases outside the gene matches: 3. CDR1 and CDR2 from the germline V gene are SGHAT and FQDESV (reference sequence). CDR3 loop: CASSVLAGGNTGELFF. For the CDR3, the DNA is TGTGCCAGCAGCGTCCTAGCGGGGGGGAACACCGGGGAGCTGTTTTTT.

J is TRBJ1-1 and V is TRBV27; D not resolved. The CDR3 runs to 13 residues. The germline V gene encodes CDR1 MNHEY and CDR2 SMNVEV (reference sequence). V was pared by 0 bases and J by 6 bases, with 8 bases between. CDR3: CASSLSLSAEAFF. CDR3 DNA: TGTGCCAGCAGTTTATCTTTATCAGCTGAAGCTTTCTTT.

The chain uses TRBV6-6 and TRBJ1-5, with 8 bases matching TRBD1. Germline CDR1 reads MNHNY; CDR2 reads SVGAGI (reference sequence). J gave up 1 base and V 6 bases, and 8 bases lay outside the gene matches. CDR3 size: 16 residues. CDR3 sequence (DNA): TGTGCCAGCAGAACCTCCGGGACAGGAAGCAATCAGCCCCAGCATTTT. Its translation is CASRTSGTGSNQPQHF.

This chain links TRBV28 with TRBJ2-7; D is unclear. In germline, CDR1 is MDHEN, CDR2 SYDVKM. The CDR3 loop spans 13 amino acids. V was trimmed by 5 bases and J by 5 bases, leaving 13 bases between them. CDR3 sequence: CASSALTPHEQYF. Written as DNA, the CDR3 is TGTGCCAGCAGTGCCCTGACTCCCCACGAGCAGTACTTC.

The chain combines TRBV5-1 with TRBJ1-1; D call uncertain. This CDR3 is 13 amino acids long. Trimming removed 0 bases at V and 0 bases at J, with 3 bases between. Germline CDR1 is SGHRS and CDR2 is YFSETQ. Written as DNA, the CDR3 is TGCGCCAGCAGCTTGGGTATGAACACTGAAGCTTTCTTT. Translating gives CASSLGMNTEAFF.

The J gene is TRBJ2-7, the V gene TRBV7-3; 9 nucleotides agree with TRBD2. Losses at the gene ends were 5 bases for V and 6 bases for J; bases not matched to a gene: 8. The germline gives CDR1 SGHTA, CDR2 FQGTGA. CDR3 size: 14 residues. CDR3 residues: CASSPTSGTPEQYF. In DNA form, the CDR3 reads TGTGCCAGCAGCCCGACTAGCGGAACACCCGAGCAGTACTTC.